One TCR beta chain is described in this entry. What it binds is not known. Assay: immunoSEQ multiplex PCR; the TCRdb copy retains only in-frame clones and omits some. This repertoire shows about 6,000 clones, around three quarters found once; its top ten account for roughly 8%. This sample was taken from a study of immune evolution from preneoplasia to lung adenocarcinoma. Findings and caveats of the study: From normal lung to invasive adenocarcinoma, top clone frequencies appeared to decrease. KRAS-mutant nodules had the highest T cell clonality. Clonality was highest in normal lung, lower in later-stage lesions apparently.

Germline CDR1 and CDR2: SGHAT and FQNNGV. This CDR3 spans 15 amino acids. V shed 2 bases and J shed 0 bases, with 10 bases lying between them. Material: FFPE lung adenocarcinoma in situ tissue. The sequence came from an older donor with lung adenocarcinoma. The chain recombines TRBV11-2 with TRBJ2-5; D gene ambiguous. In nucleotides, the CDR3 is TGTGCCAGCAGCTTAACGGTGGCAGACCAAGAGACCCAGTACTTC. Translation gives CASSLTVADQETQYF.